A selection of T cell receptor beta chains follows, all from one sample in a study of post-analysis software for immune sequencing data. TCRdb reanalysed the PCR reads using MiXCR and keeps one entry per CDR3 protein. Of some 890,000 distinct CDR3 sequences in the sample, roughly 50% were seen once. Sequencing used blood. The source of these receptors is a girl aged 10 to 17 with multiple sclerosis. CDR3s include the opening cysteine and the closing phenylalanine or tryptophan. D genes are given only for firm matches. Rows may omit the clone size; those that give it use once, few, many or a size class.

j_call cdr3_length d_call clone_size v_call cdr3_nt cdr3_aa
TRBJ1-4 15 TRBD1 many TRBV7-9 TGTGCCAGCAGCGACTACAGGGGGGGGAATGAAAAACTGTTTTTT CASSDYRGGNEKLFF
TRBJ2-4 14 - - TRBV9 TGTGCCAGCAGCCCCAAGGGCGCCAAAAACATTCAGTACTTC CASSPKGAKNIQYF
TRBJ2-3 15 - - TRBV5-1 TGCGCCAGCAGCTTGGATCGGGGGATCCCAGATACGCAGTATTTT CASSLDRGIPDTQYF
TRBJ2-7 14 - - TRBV19 TGTGTCAGTAGTACCTATACAGGGTTCGGCGAGCAGTACTTC CVSSTYTGFGEQYF
TRBJ2-4 12 - many TRBV29-1 TGCAGCGGGGGACTAGCCAAAAACATTCAGTACTTC CSGGLAKNIQYF
TRBJ1-2 15 TRBD1 - TRBV5-5 TGTGCCAGCAGCTCACAGGGGGGGTTCGACTATGGCTACACCTTC CASSSQGGFDYGYTF
TRBJ2-5 12 - - TRBV6-2/TRBV6-3 TGTGCCAGCACCCGGACTTTCGAGACCCAGTACTTC CASTRTFETQYF
TRBJ2-4 13 - - TRBV5-1 TGCGCCAGCAGGAACGGGACGGGAAACATTCAGTACTTC CASRNGTGNIQYF
TRBJ2-7 14 - - TRBV20-1 TGCAGTGCTAGAGATTCCGGCCGGGTAGACGAGCAGTACTTC CSARDSGRVDEQYF
TRBJ1-1 16 - few TRBV12-3/TRBV12-4 TGTGCCAGCAGTTCGGACCTTCAGGGACGACAAAGAGAAGCTTTCTTT CASSSDLQGRQREAFF
TRBJ2-7 15 TRBD2 - TRBV12-5 TGTGCTAGTGGTCCTTCCGGGACTAGCCCCCACGAGCAGTACTTC CASGPSGTSPHEQYF
TRBJ2-7 16 - - TRBV4-1 TGCGCCAGCAGCCAAGGGGGCCTGGCCAGCTCCTACGAGCAGTACTTC CASSQGGLASSYEQYF